Shown below are 5 T cell receptor beta chains from a single sample sequenced in a study of blood T cell repertoires in COVID-19. Clones were read by immunoSEQ multiplex PCR, and TCRdb kept only the in-frame ones, dropping some. The repertoire has over 120,000 clones, 85% to 90% of them found once; the top ten carry over 8.5%. Sequenced: peripheral blood. The receptors come from a woman between 50 and 59 years old with active or convalescent COVID-19.

V and J are TRBV7-9 and TRBJ2-1; 13 positions agree with TRBD2. Germline V gene sequence: CDR1 SEHNR, CDR2 FQNEAQ (reference sequence). V trimming: 2 bases; J trimming: 15 bases; junction bases outside the gene matches: 10. The CDR3 is made up of 15 amino acids. The CDR3, as DNA: TGTGCCAGCAGCTTACCCTCCGGGACTAGCGGGAAGGTGTTCTTC. Translated: CASSLPSGTSGKVFF.

The V gene is TRBV27, the J gene TRBJ1-6; maybe TRBD1 (6 bases). Trimming pared 0 bases from V and 10 bases from J, leaving 13 bases between. The CDR3 is 15 residues long. Looked up from germline, CDR1 is MNHEY and CDR2 is SMNVEV (reference sequence). CDR3 sequence (DNA): TGTGCCAGCAGTTTATCTGGGCAGGGGAACTCACCCCTCCACTTT. Amino acid sequence: CASSLSGQGNSPLHF.

This chain links TRBV18 with TRBJ2-2, with 7 bases identical to TRBD2. CDR1 is KGHSH, CDR2 LQKENI, per germline. Trimming cost V 6 bases and J 7 bases; bases outside gene matches: 11. This CDR3 contains 15 residues. CDR3 region: CASSATGTTNGELFF. CDR3 sequence (DNA): TGTGCCAGCTCTGCTACCGGGACTACGAACGGGGAGCTGTTTTTT.

This clone has just a few counts. The J gene is TRBJ2-5, the V gene TRBV2, with D uncertain. Germline assignment: CDR1 SNHLY and CDR2 FYNNEI. This CDR3 region has 13 residues. The V and J ends lost 4 bases and 2 bases respectively, with 8 bases between them. Here the CDR3 reads CASSVSVQETQYF. The DNA for the CDR3 is TGTGCCAGCAGTGTGTCCGTGCAAGAGACCCAGTACTTC.

This clone appeared a single time. This chain uses TRBV6-5 with TRBJ2-7; 10 bases agree with TRBD1. The length of the CDR3 is 15 residues. V shed 6 bases and J 5 bases; nucleotides not matched to a gene: 10. Germline CDR1 is MNHEY and CDR2 is SVGAGI. DNA of the CDR3: TGTGCCAGCAGCAGGGGTGGGACAGGGGACCACGAGCAGTACTTC. Translating it yields CASSRGGTGDHEQYF.